The T cell receptor (beta chain) under discussion was sequenced for a study of blood T cell repertoires in COVID-19. Across the study: From T cells, B-cell-depleted T cells, or PBMCs came the material, which was cDNA or gDNA.

In the original workflow: Reference gene primer amplification gave nucleated cell count estimates. Here immunoSEQ multiplex PCR was the method, and the copy in TCRdb shows in-frame clones only, minus some. The DNA gave D and trimming, while V, J and clone size come from that table. The sample carries about 130,000 clones, over 70% recorded once. The sequencing input was peripheral blood. This clonotype originated in a human donor in a cohort sampled during active COVID-19.

CDR3 sequence (DNA): TGTGCCAGCAGGGACAGGGTCTATGGCTACACCTTC. Protein product: CASRDRVYGYTF. The rearrangement joins TRBV27 to TRBJ1-2, with 8 bases identical to TRBD1. The CDR3 sequence is 12 residues long. With V trimmed by 6 bases and J by 4 bases, 1 base remained unmatched. Looked up from germline, CDR1 is MNHEY and CDR2 is SMNVEV (reference sequence).